The 25 T cell receptor beta chains listed next were all sequenced from one sample in a study of cytomegalovirus exposure and HLA in healthy donors. The primer mix had 60 Vbeta and 13 Jbeta primers. Sequencing used immunoSEQ multiplex PCR; TCRdb keeps in-frame clones, though not all of them. There are roughly 120,000 clones in the sample; about 74% occur only once, and around 5% lies in the top ten. The sample was PBMCs. The receptors originated from a man between 25 and 39 years old in good health and CMV-seropositive.

The genes are TRBV11-2 and TRBJ1-5; a possible D gene is TRBD1 (5 bases). CDR1 is SGHAT and CDR2 is FQNNGV in the germline V gene. This CDR3 has 16 amino acids. Trimming took off 2 bases at V and 2 bases at J, with 13 bases between the two ends. The CDR3 region is CASSLWGADRNQPQHF. CDR3 DNA: TGTGCCAGCAGCTTATGGGGCGCCGACCGCAATCAGCCCCAGCATTTT.

J is TRBJ1-4 and V is TRBV29-1, with TRBD1 identical over 9 bases. CDR1 SQVTM and CDR2 ANQGSEA come from the germline V gene. Germline trimming cut 3 bases from V and 8 bases from J; bases unmatched to any gene: 4. The CDR3 runs 13 residues. In DNA form, the CDR3 reads TGCAGCGTTGAGGGGACAGGGCAAGAAAAACTGTTTTTT. This codes for CSVEGTGQEKLFF.

The V and J genes are TRBV25-1 and TRBJ1-6; D may be TRBD1 (5 bases). This CDR3 has 15 residues. The V end lost 1 base, the J end lost 8 bases, and 12 bases lay between the germline ends. The V gene's germline CDR1 is MGHDK and CDR2 SYGVNS. The CDR3 is CASSESGGADSPLHF. The CDR3 DNA follows: TGTGCCAGCAGTGAATCCGGGGGAGCAGATTCACCCCTCCACTTT.

The genes are TRBV5-1 and TRBJ1-4; 9 nucleotides line up with TRBD1. CDR3 length: 18 residues. Unmatched junction bases numbered 10, after V lost 4 bases and J lost 0 bases. CDR1 is SGHRS, CDR2 YFSETQ, per germline. The CDR3 loop reads CASSVHRGLGPTNEKLFF. CDR3 coding DNA: TGCGCCAGCAGCGTACACAGGGGGCTGGGCCCAACTAATGAAAAACTGTTTTTT.

The V call is TRBV14, the J call TRBJ2-1; TRBD1 is a possible D gene (5 bases). The CDR3 is made up of 17 amino acids. Trimming shortened V by 0 bases and J by 0 bases, and 12 bases separated the two germline ends. The germline V gene has CDR1 SGHDN and CDR2 FVKESK. The CDR3 nucleotides read TGTGCCAGCAGCCAAGAGTACAGGACCTACTCCTACAATGAGCAGTTCTTC. Amino acid sequence: CASSQEYRTYSYNEQFF. Supplemented by reference TRBV14 and TRBJ2-1, the full variable domain reads EAGVTQFPSHSVIEKGQTVTLRCDPISGHDNLYWYRRVMGKEIKFLLHFVKESKQDESGMPNNRFLAERTGGTYSTLKVQPAELEDSGVYFCASSQEYRTYSYNEQFFGPGTRLTVL.

The chain has TRBV6-5 and TRBJ1-2; 8 bases match TRBD1. Trimming removed 6 bases from V and 10 bases from J; junction bases left unmatched: 16. The CDR3 is made up of 15 amino acids. Germline V gene lookup returns CDR1 MNHEY and CDR2 SVGAGI. The DNA for the CDR3 is TGTGCCAGCAGAACAGGGGGATCCTTATCAACCCCCTACACCTTC. This gives the protein CASRTGGSLSTPYTF.

This chain connects TRBV25-1 to TRBJ1-2; possibly TRBD1 for D (6 bases). Deletions cut 6 bases from V and 1 base from J, with 21 bases between. CDR1 and CDR2 (germline): MGHDK, SYGVNS. The CDR3 contains 17 residues. The CDR3 reads CASRGGAGEGYNYGYTF. Written as DNA, the CDR3 is TGTGCCAGCAGAGGGGGGGCGGGGGAAGGTTATAACTATGGCTACACCTTC.

The rearrangement joins TRBV7-9 to TRBJ1-4; D unclear. Germline V gene data show CDR1 as SEHNR and CDR2 as FQNEAQ (reference sequence). Trimming removed 1 base from V and 7 bases from J, with 4 bases in between. This CDR3 comprises 12 residues. In nucleotides, the CDR3 is TGTGCCAGCAGCTTAGGAGCTGAAAAACTGTTTTTT. Its protein is CASSLGAEKLFF.

This sequence joins TRBV10-3 and TRBJ2-1, with D uncertain. The CDR3 spans 15 residues. Deletions cut 10 bases from V and 2 bases from J, with 18 bases between. Germline lookup yields CDR1 ENHRY and CDR2 SYGVKD. The DNA for the CDR3 is TGTGCCACTCGGCGTCAAGGCACTACCTACAATGAGCAGTTCTTC. Protein sequence: CATRRQGTTYNEQFF.

The genes are TRBV18 and TRBJ2-1; D possibly corresponds to TRBD2 (6 bases). Germline CDR1 is KGHSH and CDR2 is LQKENI. V shed 5 bases and J shed 0 bases, with 11 bases lying between them. This CDR3 comprises 15 residues. For the CDR3, the DNA is TGTGCCAGCTCATCCTCTAGCGACTCCTACAATGAGCAGTTCTTC. Translating gives CASSSSSDSYNEQFF.

This CDR3 is CASSLARGLSNQPQHF. The CDR3 bases are TGTGCCAGCAGCTTAGCAAGGGGGCTAAGCAATCAGCCCCAGCATTTT. The genes are TRBV7-6 and TRBJ1-5; 7 nucleotides line up with TRBD1. The CDR3 runs to 16 residues. CDR1 is SGHVS, CDR2 FNYEAQ, per germline. V was pared by 0 bases and J by 1 base, with 3 bases of the junction left unmatched.

V is TRBV6-6 and J is TRBJ1-5; 10 bases agree with TRBD1. Trimming removed 2 bases from V and 7 bases from J; junction bases left unmatched: 2. Germline values: CDR1 MNHNY, CDR2 SVGAGI (reference sequence). The CDR3 contains 14 residues. The CDR3 loop reads CASSYGQGGQPQHF. The CDR3 DNA is TGTGCCAGCAGTTACGGACAGGGGGGGCAGCCCCAGCATTTT.

The chain links TRBV6-1 to TRBJ1-1; TRBD1 aligns across 8 bases. V gave up 3 bases and J gave up 3 bases; unmatched junction bases: 12. The germline V gene encodes CDR1 MNHNS and CDR2 SASEGT. CDR3 length equals 17 residues. The CDR3 DNA reads as TGTGCCAGCAGTGATGCAGGGGGCTCCCAAACACACACTGAAGCTTTCTTT. Its translation: CASSDAGGSQTHTEAFF.

The rearrangement uses TRBV4-1 and TRBJ1-3; TRBD1 agrees at 8 bases. With V trimmed by 4 bases and J by 0 bases, 8 bases remained unmatched. The CDR3 spans 17 residues. Germline V gene sequence: CDR1 MGHRA, CDR2 YSYEKL. The CDR3 DNA follows: TGCGCCAGCAGCCGACAGGGGCTTGTTCTCTCTGGAAACACCATATATTTT. Protein sequence: CASSRQGLVLSGNTIYF.

The CDR3 reads CASSPWGGGHQETQYF. DNA for the CDR3: TGTGCCAGCAGCCCCTGGGGCGGGGGACACCAAGAGACCCAGTACTTC. The genes are TRBV11-2 and TRBJ2-5, with 7 bases that match TRBD2. Germline values: CDR1 SGHAT, CDR2 FQNNGV. J was trimmed by 0 bases and V by 5 bases; bases with no gene match: 9. This CDR3 contains 16 residues.

The CDR3 loop reads CASRAGTGGLTGELFF. CDR3 nucleotides: TGTGCCAGCAGAGCCGGGACAGGGGGTCTCACCGGGGAGCTGTTTTTT. The rearrangement uses TRBV2 and TRBJ2-2, with TRBD1 identical over 11 bases. The V gene end was trimmed by 6 bases and the J gene end by 4 bases; junction bases not matched to a gene: 7. The CDR3 extends over 16 amino acids. CDR1 is SNHLY and CDR2 is FYNNEI in the germline V gene.

CDR3 amino acids: CASSQMGRDQPQHF. The CDR3 bases are TGCGCCAGCAGCCAAATGGGGCGCGATCAGCCCCAGCATTTT. This sequence joins TRBV4-1 and TRBJ1-5; D may be TRBD1 (5 bases). Trimming removed 2 bases from V and 5 bases from J, with 10 bases in between. This CDR3 spans 14 amino acids. Germline V CDR1 and CDR2: MGHRA, YSYEKL.

The rearrangement uses TRBV5-1 and TRBJ2-3, with 9 bases fitting TRBD1. The CDR3 extends over 17 amino acids. V dropped 4 bases and J dropped 4; count of bases not matched to a gene: 13. Germline CDR1 is SGHRS and CDR2 is YFSETQ. The CDR3, as DNA: TGCGCCAGCAGCCCATCCCCCGGGACAGGGAAGGCAGATACGCAGTATTTT. Translated, it gives CASSPSPGTGKADTQYF.

This clone was found once. V and J are TRBV4-3 and TRBJ1-2; TRBD1 matches 7 bases. The CDR3 runs to 14 residues. Trimming at V came to 3 bases and at J to 5 bases, leaving 6 bases not matched to a gene. CDR1 and CDR2 from the germline V gene are LGHNA and YSLEER. CDR3 sequence reads: CASSQGTGEYGYTF. The CDR3 DNA reads as TGCGCCAGCAGCCAGGGCACAGGGGAGTATGGCTACACCTTC.

The genes are TRBV29-1 and TRBJ2-7; D is perhaps TRBD2 (5 bases). The germline V gene has CDR1 SQVTM and CDR2 ANQGSEA. This CDR3 contains 10 residues. Trimming removed 3 bases from V and 6 bases from J, with 6 bases in between. The CDR3 here is CSVDRGEQYF. CDR3 DNA sequence: TGCAGCGTTGACCGGGGCGAGCAGTACTTC.

The chain is built from TRBV7-8 and TRBJ1-1; 7 bases are a match to TRBD1. V lost 1 base and J lost 1; bases outside the gene matches: 0. The CDR3 loop spans 14 amino acids. From germline, CDR1 is SGHVS and CDR2 FQNEAQ. CDR3 protein: CASSLDRGNTEAFF. The DNA for the CDR3 is TGTGCCAGCAGCTTAGACAGGGGGAACACTGAAGCTTTCTTT. The whole variable domain, remainder taken from reference TRBV7-8 and TRBJ1-1, is GAGVSQSPRYKVAKRGQDVALRCDPISGHVSLFWYQQALGQGPEFLTYFQNEAQLDKSGLPSDRFFAERPEGSVSTLKIQRTQQEDSAVYLCASSLDRGNTEAFFGQGTRLTVV.

The V gene is TRBV4-3, the J gene TRBJ1-1, with a tentative D call TRBD1 (6 bases). V lost 1 base, J lost 0 bases, and 12 bases lay in between. Germline loops: CDR1 LGHNA, CDR2 YSLEER. This CDR3 region has 16 residues. The CDR3 DNA follows: TGCGCCAGCAGCCAAGTGGGGGGGGCTCTGAACACTGAAGCTTTCTTT. Protein product: CASSQVGGALNTEAFF.

The V gene is TRBV25-1, the J gene TRBJ2-7; maybe TRBD1 (6 bases). V was clipped by 3 bases and J by 3 bases, with 9 bases between them. Germline loops: CDR1 MGHDK, CDR2 SYGVNS. The CDR3 length is 13 residues. The CDR3 region has the DNA TGTGCCAGCAGTGACTCGGACAGCTACGAGCAGTACTTC. Encoded protein: CASSDSDSYEQYF.

The chain combines TRBV5-1 with TRBJ2-2; TRBD1 might be the D (6 bases). Trimming stripped 4 bases from V and 6 bases from J, with 28 bases between. Looked up from germline, CDR1 is SGHRS and CDR2 is YFSETQ. The CDR3 consists of 19 residues. CDR3 in DNA: TGCGCCAGCAGCCTTCCCGGTGGAGGAGACAGGCCCCGTGCCGGGGAGCTGTTTTTT. It translates to CASSLPGGGDRPRAGELFF.

Many counts were recorded for this clone. The rearrangement joins TRBV6-1 to TRBJ1-2, with 9 bases fitting TRBD1. The CDR3 totals 15 residues. V trimming: 5 bases; J trimming: 0 bases; junction bases outside the gene matches: 4. Germline CDR1 reads MNHNS; CDR2 reads SASEGT. The CDR3 bases are TGTGCCAGCAGTTGGGACAGGGCCGCTAACTATGGCTACACCTTC. As protein: CASSWDRAANYGYTF.